This TCR beta chain stems from a study of cytomegalovirus exposure and HLA in healthy donors. Germline values: CDR1 SGHNT, CDR2 YENEEA. V was clipped by 4 bases and J by 5 bases; unmatched bases: 6. The CDR3 has 17 amino acids. Profiling relied on immunoSEQ multiplex PCR, and the TCRdb table lists in-frame clones only, not all of them. The sample has roughly 330,000 clones; about 90% are singletons. This clonotype was obtained from a woman younger than 45 in good health and CMV-seropositive. The chain recombines TRBV11-3 with TRBJ2-2; 14 bases are a match to TRBD2. The sequencing input was PBMCs. The CDR3 nucleotides read TGTGCCAGCAGCTCGGGACTAGCGGGAGTGGGGACCGGGGAGCTGTTTTTT. Protein sequence: CASSSGLAGVGTGELFF.